The rows below give T cell receptor beta chains drawn from one sample of a study of Graves' ophthalmopathy and Graves' hyperthyroidism. Using its own MiXCR run on the multiplex PCR reads, TCRdb lists one record per CDR3 protein. This table has about 660,000 distinct CDR3 sequences, roughly 39% appearing once. The material sequenced was peripheral blood. Receptors originate from an adult man with Graves' ophthalmopathy. The CDR3 runs from the conserved cysteine through the conserved F or W. Each record gives: J gene, V gene, CDR3 length, CDR3 protein.

>TRBJ2-3|TRBV7-6|13
CASSFRGGDTQYF
>TRBJ1-1|TRBV4-3|16
CASSQDPLRSDTEAFF
>TRBJ1-1|TRBV29-1|9
CSLGSEAFF
>TRBJ2-2|TRBV2|14
CALTGQENTGELFF
>TRBJ1-3|TRBV9|15
CASSVDGRQLNTIYF
>TRBJ2-2|TRBV11-2|19
CASSLAMWTSGSGTGELFF
>TRBJ1-4|TRBV20-1|14
CSATAGAANEKLFF
>TRBJ1-2|TRBV4-2|17
CASSQDQKAIVAYGYTF
>TRBJ2-5|TRBV10-3|13
CAITDREGETQYF
>TRBJ2-5|TRBV7-9|14
CASSLPRAGETQYF
>TRBJ1-5|TRBV15|18
CATSSLSLGQAGNQPQHF
>TRBJ1-6|TRBV12-3/TRBV12-4|13
CASSPAPDSPLHF
>TRBJ2-7|TRBV19|13
CASSIGSGPVLYF
>TRBJ2-2|TRBV24-1|15
CATSDPRIHTGELFF
>TRBJ2-7|TRBV10-2|14
CASSEPGQGHEQYF
>TRBJ1-5|TRBV4-1|15
CASSWDGGSNQPQHF
>TRBJ2-5|TRBV7-9|13
CASSSTGRETQYF
>TRBJ1-2|TRBV10-2|14
CASSENTQGRGYTF
>TRBJ2-7|TRBV10-3|16
CAISESGSSLGNEQYF